This TCR beta chain is from a study of identical twins. The study, taken as a whole, reports: The conclusions drew on cross-sectional statistical analysis instead of tracking the same donors. A lower insertion count was a feature of abundant cord blood beta clonotypes, with no such feature in memory repertoires.

The germline V gene has CDR1 SGHAT and CDR2 FQNNGV. The CDR3 is 20 amino acids. Trimming cost V 5 bases and J 4 bases, with 29 bases left between them. Template switching supplied a universal primer site; unique molecular identifiers were carried on the cDNA. One entry per CDR3 protein, called by TCRdb with MiXCR from the 5' RACE reads. The sample records under 250,000 distinct CDR3 sequences, about 13% being singletons. As concerns this clonotype: What it binds is not known.

These same records also appear under a second study, on yellow fever vaccine responses in identical twins. That paper states: In identical twins, vaccine T cell responses appeared partly shared and partly individual.

V gene TRBV11-2 combines with J gene TRBJ2-2; D is unresolved. The source of this sequence is a woman under 30 in good health. The sequenced material came from memory (CD45RO+) T cells sorted from blood. The CDR3, as DNA: TGTGCCAGCAGCCAACTCCATCCCCTCTCCGAGGTTTGGGGCACCGGGGAGCTGTTTTTT. Protein: CASSQLHPLSEVWGTGELFF.